This TCR beta chain was sequenced in a study of cytomegalovirus exposure and HLA in healthy donors. The PCR used 60 Vbeta and 13 Jbeta primers. Measured with immunoSEQ multiplex PCR; TCRdb has only the in-frame clones, and not every one. The repertoire has some 80,000 clones, approximately 62% of them found once; the top ten carry 3.5% to 4.5%. Trimming cost V 7 bases and J 3 bases, with 12 bases left between them. There are 13 residues in the CDR3. Germline V gene sequence: CDR1 SNHLY, CDR2 FYNNEI. The clonotype comes from a male donor in good health and CMV-seropositive. The specimen sequenced was PBMCs. The V and J genes are TRBV2 and TRBJ2-5; D possibly corresponds to TRBD2 (5 bases). The CDR3 DNA reads TGTGCCAGCAACCCCCTCGGGGAAGAGACCCAGTACTTC. This encodes CASNPLGEETQYF.